This TCR beta chain was documented in a study of cytomegalovirus exposure and HLA in healthy donors. CDR1 is MGHRA, CDR2 YSYEKL, per germline. This CDR3 is built from 16 residues. The V gene end was trimmed by 3 bases and the J gene end by 6 bases; junction bases not matched to a gene: 13. Profiling relied on immunoSEQ multiplex PCR, and the TCRdb table lists in-frame clones only, not all of them. The top ten clones hold approximately 20% of a sample with 150,000 to 170,000 clones, 65% to 90% of them seen once. The sequenced sample consisted of PBMCs. The source of this sequence is a man between 18 and 35 years old in good health and CMV-seropositive. V usage is TRBV4-1 and J usage is TRBJ1-1; 7 bases are a match to TRBD1. Written as DNA, the CDR3 is TGCGCCAGCAGCCATGGACAGGTCCGGGGTGTATCTGAAGCTTTCTTT. Encoded protein: CASSHGQVRGVSEAFF.